Below are 20 T cell receptor beta chains sequenced from a single sample in a study of technical replicates of blood from a few donors. Data came from immunoSEQ multiplex PCR; TCRdb stores just in-frame clones and leaves some out. Of under 80,000 clones in the sample, under 95% were seen once. Sample: T cells isolated from PBMCs. These receptors were taken from a human donor in good health.

This chain joins TRBV7-9 and TRBJ2-5, with D possibly TRBD2 on 6 matching bases. V dropped 5 bases and J dropped 2 bases, with 9 bases sitting between them. The CDR3 is made up of 13 amino acids. The V gene's germline CDR1 is SEHNR and CDR2 FQNEAQ (reference sequence). CDR3 DNA: TGTGCCAGCAGCCACAGCGGGCAAGAGACCCAGTACTTC. Translating gives CASSHSGQETQYF.

J is TRBJ2-2 and V is TRBV4-1; 7 bases match TRBD2. Per germline, CDR1 MGHRA and CDR2 YSYEKL. The CDR3 runs 16 residues. V lost 1 base to trimming and J lost 4 bases; unmatched junction nucleotides: 6. The CDR3 reads CASSQVPGGGTGELFF. The CDR3 DNA sequence: TGCGCCAGCAGCCAAGTTCCTGGCGGGGGCACCGGGGAGCTGTTTTTT.

The chain joins TRBV5-1 to TRBJ2-1, with D possibly TRBD1 on 5 matching bases. Germline values: CDR1 SGHRS, CDR2 YFSETQ. The CDR3 runs to 12 residues. The ends were cut back, 2 bases at V and 10 bases at J, with 10 bases in the middle. The CDR3, as DNA: TGCGCCAGCAGCTTAGGGGTTTACGAGCAGTTCTTC. This codes for CASSLGVYEQFF.

This chain uses TRBV5-4 with TRBJ1-2; the D gene is possibly TRBD1 (5 bases). Germline values: CDR1 SGHNT, CDR2 YYREEE (reference sequence). Between the trimmed V and J ends, which lost 0 bases and 3 bases, there was a span of 9 bases. The length of the CDR3 is 14 residues. The CDR3 loop reads CASSLEGLDYGYTF. The CDR3 DNA follows: TGTGCCAGCAGCTTGGAGGGGCTCGACTATGGCTACACCTTC. The whole variable domain, filled in from reference TRBV5-4 and TRBJ1-2, reads ETGVTQSPTHLIKTRGQQVTLRCSSQSGHNTVSWYQQALGQGPQFIFQYYREEENGRGNFPPRFSGLQFPNYSSELNVNALELDDSALYLCASSLEGLDYGYTFGSGTRLTVV.

V and J are TRBV28 and TRBJ2-3; no reliable D call. With 4 bases removed from V and 2 bases from J, the gap between germline ends came to 4 bases. Germline lookup yields CDR1 MDHEN and CDR2 SYDVKM. The CDR3 contains 12 residues. The CDR3 region has the DNA TGTGCCAGCAGTTCCTACACAGATACGCAGTATTTT. Amino acid sequence: CASSSYTDTQYF.

The V gene is TRBV30, the J gene TRBJ1-2; 12 nucleotides match TRBD1. CDR1 and CDR2 (germline): GTSNPN, SVGIG (reference sequence). V was pared by 5 bases and J by 8 bases, with 9 bases of the junction left unmatched. The CDR3 has 14 amino acids. CDR3 in DNA: TGTGCCTGGGGGGGACAGGGGGCTTTCGGGGGCTACACCTTC. As protein: CAWGGQGAFGGYTF.

This sequence joins TRBV7-9 and TRBJ1-1; a possible D gene is TRBD1 (6 bases). Germline V gene lookup returns CDR1 SEHNR and CDR2 FQNEAQ (reference sequence). CDR3 size: 16 residues. V lost 5 bases to trimming and J lost 4 bases, with 20 bases between them. CDR3 coding DNA: TGTGCCAGCAGCCGACGACAGGAGCCCGTTAGCACTGAAGCTTTCTTT. The encoded protein is CASSRRQEPVSTEAFF.

The CDR3 DNA reads as TGTGCCAGCAGCCGACAGGGAACTTGGGTCAATGAGCAGTTCTTC. It encodes CASSRQGTWVNEQFF. The chain carries TRBV9 and TRBJ2-1, with 7 bases fitting TRBD1. The CDR3 runs 15 residues. CDR1 SGDLS and CDR2 YYNGEE come from the germline V gene. J lost 6 bases, V lost 4 bases, and 10 bases had no gene match.

The chain has TRBV29-1 and TRBJ2-1; TRBD2 might be the D (5 bases). The CDR3 has 16 amino acids. Trimming pared 1 base from V and 2 bases from J, leaving 15 bases between. Germline-derived CDR1 and CDR2 are SQVTM and ANQGSEA. The CDR3, as DNA: TGCAGCGTTGAAGCCCACGGGTGGGGAGCCTACAATGAGCAGTTCTTC. This encodes CSVEAHGWGAYNEQFF.

This sequence joins TRBV14 and TRBJ1-1; the D is unclear. Germline loops: CDR1 SGHDN, CDR2 FVKESK. The germline V and J ends were trimmed by 3 bases and 1 base, with 9 bases remaining between them. CDR3 length: 14 amino acids. The CDR3 DNA reads TGTGCCAGCAGCCAGTATCGCGGGAACACTGAAGCTTTCTTT. Translation gives CASSQYRGNTEAFF.

The chain recombines TRBV5-1 with TRBJ2-7, with 7 bases lining up with TRBD1. The germline CDR1 and CDR2 sequences are SGHRS and YFSETQ. V was pared by 1 base and J by 2 bases, with 3 bases of the junction left unmatched. The CDR3 spans 14 residues. The CDR3 reads CASSLRTGTYEQYF. The CDR3 DNA reads as TGCGCCAGCAGCTTGCGGACAGGAACCTACGAGCAGTACTTC. The full variable domain, in which reference TRBV5-1 and TRBJ2-7 provide the parts outside the CDR3, is KAGVTQTPRYLIKTRGQQVTLSCSPISGHRSVSWYQQTPGQGLQFLFEYFSETQRNKGNFPGRFSGRQFSNSRSEMNVSTLELGDSALYLCASSLRTGTYEQYFGPGTRLTVT.

The V and J genes are TRBV19 and TRBJ1-2; D is uncertain. Trimming pared 7 bases from V and 0 bases from J, leaving 18 bases between. CDR3 length: 16 residues. Germline CDR1 reads LNHDA; CDR2 reads SQIVND (reference sequence). Written as DNA, the CDR3 is TGTGCCAGTACCCCCCTGGGCCTCCACTCTAACTATGGCTACACCTTC. This encodes CASTPLGLHSNYGYTF. The whole variable domain, remainder taken from reference TRBV19 and TRBJ1-2, is DGGITQSPKYLFRKEGQNVTLSCEQNLNHDAMYWYRQDPGQGLRLIYYSQIVNDFQKGDIAEGYSVSREKKESFPLTVTSAQKNPTAFYLCASTPLGLHSNYGYTFGSGTRLTVV.

The genes are TRBV6-6 and TRBJ2-1; TRBD2 agrees at 7 bases. V was pared by 5 bases and J by 3 bases, with 7 bases of the junction left unmatched. This CDR3 contains 15 residues. Per the germline V gene, CDR1 is MNHNY and CDR2 is SVGAGI (reference sequence). For the CDR3, the DNA is TGTGCCAGCAGTCGCGAAGCGGGGAACTACAATGAGCAGTTCTTC. This encodes CASSREAGNYNEQFF.

The chain couples TRBV2 to TRBJ1-6, with D maybe TRBD1 (6 bases). This CDR3 spans 16 amino acids. V lost 4 bases, J lost 0 bases, and 10 bases lay in between. Germline V gives CDR1 SNHLY, CDR2 FYNNEI. The CDR3 nucleotides read TGTGCCAGCAGTGGACAGGCCGGCTCCTATAATTCACCCCTCCACTTT. It is translated as CASSGQAGSYNSPLHF.

V gene TRBV5-1 combines with J gene TRBJ1-4; maybe TRBD1 (6 bases). Germline CDR1 is SGHRS and CDR2 is YFSETQ. The CDR3 has 14 residues. V lost 6 bases, J lost 3 bases, and 12 bases lay in between. The CDR3 region has the DNA TGCGCCAGCAAAGGGGGTATTGCTAATGAAAAACTGTTTTTT. Protein: CASKGGIANEKLFF.

V gene TRBV6-5 combines with J gene TRBJ2-3, with D perhaps TRBD1 (6 bases). The CDR3 is 14 amino acids. The V and J ends lost 1 base and 4 bases respectively, with 9 bases between them. From germline, CDR1 is MNHEY and CDR2 SVGAGI. This chain's CDR3 is CASSYLTGSDTQYF. In DNA form, the CDR3 reads TGTGCCAGCAGTTACTTGACAGGATCAGATACGCAGTATTTT.

In its sample, this clone was seen once. The chain is built from TRBV7-3 and TRBJ1-3; unclear D gene. The CDR3 extends over 16 amino acids. V lost 2 bases to trimming and J lost 0 bases, with 11 bases between them. Germline values: CDR1 SGHTA, CDR2 FQGTGA. The CDR3 loop reads CASSLSGRDSGNTIYF. CDR3 nucleotide sequence: TGTGCCAGCAGCTTATCTGGACGGGACTCTGGAAACACCATATATTTT.

The chain combines TRBV10-3 with TRBJ1-5, with 7 bases aligning to TRBD1. In germline, CDR1 is ENHRY, CDR2 SYGVKD. V lost 10 bases, J lost 0 bases, and 9 bases stayed unmatched. The CDR3 is 15 amino acids. CDR3 in amino acids: CATSPGQFSNQPQHF. For the CDR3, the DNA is TGTGCCACTTCCCCGGGACAGTTTAGCAATCAGCCCCAGCATTTT.

The J gene is TRBJ1-2, the V gene TRBV11-2, with D perhaps TRBD1 (5 bases). Deletions cut 6 bases from V and 6 bases from J, with 23 bases between. The CDR3 covers 16 residues. Germline-derived CDR1 and CDR2 are SGHAT and FQNNGV. The DNA of the CDR3 is TGTGCCAGCAGGGCCGGGACTAGGGGCAATGGTGATGGCTACACCTTC. It yields the protein CASRAGTRGNGDGYTF.

The rearrangement joins TRBV5-1 to TRBJ2-7; 8 nucleotides match TRBD1. Germline-derived CDR1 and CDR2 are SGHRS and YFSETQ. The CDR3 is 14 amino acids. With V trimmed by 4 bases and J by 3 bases, 6 bases remained unmatched. The CDR3 bases are TGCGCCAGCAGCCCGGGACAGGAGCTCTACGAGCAGTACTTC. Protein product: CASSPGQELYEQYF.